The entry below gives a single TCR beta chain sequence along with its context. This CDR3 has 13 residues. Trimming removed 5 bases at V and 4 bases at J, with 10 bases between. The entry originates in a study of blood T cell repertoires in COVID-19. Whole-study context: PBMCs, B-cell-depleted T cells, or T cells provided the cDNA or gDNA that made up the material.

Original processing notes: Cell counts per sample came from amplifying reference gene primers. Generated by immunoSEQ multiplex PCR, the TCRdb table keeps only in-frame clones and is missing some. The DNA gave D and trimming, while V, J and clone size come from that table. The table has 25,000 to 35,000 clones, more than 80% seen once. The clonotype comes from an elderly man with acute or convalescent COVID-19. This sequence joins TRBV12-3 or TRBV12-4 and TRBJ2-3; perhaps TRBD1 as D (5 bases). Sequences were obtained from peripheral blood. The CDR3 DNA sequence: TGTGCCAGCAGTCACTCAGGGCCAGATACGCAGTATTTT. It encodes CASSHSGPDTQYF.